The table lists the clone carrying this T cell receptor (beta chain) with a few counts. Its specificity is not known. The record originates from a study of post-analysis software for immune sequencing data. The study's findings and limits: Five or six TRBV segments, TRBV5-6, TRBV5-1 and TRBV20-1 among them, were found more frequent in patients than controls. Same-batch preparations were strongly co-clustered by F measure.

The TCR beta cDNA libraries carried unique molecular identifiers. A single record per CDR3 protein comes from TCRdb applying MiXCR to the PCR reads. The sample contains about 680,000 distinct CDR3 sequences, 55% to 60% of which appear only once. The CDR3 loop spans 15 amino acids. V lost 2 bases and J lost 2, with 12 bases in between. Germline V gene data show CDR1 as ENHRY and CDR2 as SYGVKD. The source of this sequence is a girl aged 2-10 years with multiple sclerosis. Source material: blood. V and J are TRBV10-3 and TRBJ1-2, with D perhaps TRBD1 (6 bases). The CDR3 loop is CAISENPGANYGYTF. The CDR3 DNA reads TGTGCCATCAGTGAGAACCCAGGGGCGAACTATGGCTACACCTTC.